This T cell receptor (beta chain) was profiled in a study of T cells after yellow fever vaccination (dated by TCRdb to between 2018 and 2021). Regarding the study in general: The SMART-Seq v4 Ultra Low Input RNA kit was used to prepare libraries from fractions with low cell numbers. Blood was collected at multiple timepoints before and after primary and secondary immunization, and bulk PBMC replicates and cell subsets were isolated. Two healthy male donors, one aged 18 to 30 and one aged 30 to 40 years, made up the cohort. To track T-cell clones before and after primary and booster YFV17D yellow fever vaccination, bulk TCR alpha and beta repertoires were sequenced longitudinally.

TCR cDNA was synthesized by 5'RACE template switching, through which a universal primer site and unique molecular identifiers were introduced. cDNA synthesis was primed from both the TCR alpha and TCR beta constant segments. Libraries were amplified in two PCR steps, with sample barcodes and sequencing adapters added in the second step. Sequencing of the libraries was done on either Illumina HiSeq 2500 (2x100 bp) or NovaSeq (2x150 bp). Regarding the original processing steps: MIGEC was used to demultiplex reads and collapse the reads into UMI consensus sequences, and MiXCR was used for V(D)J alignment. Vaccine-responding clonotypes were defined with edgeR using replicate PBMC samples, requiring FDR below 0.01 and a log2 fold change above 5 up to day 15. Each bulk clonotype received a CD4 or CD8 identity based on whether the sequenced CD4 or CD8 repertoire contained that clonotype at higher abundance. The raw public data were reprocessed by TCRdb itself: fastp quality trimming at Q25, MiXCR clonotype calling, in-frame beta chains only. Duplicate CDR3 protein sequences are folded into a single record with the most common DNA and genes. The V and J calls reflect TCRdb's pipeline rather than the authors' work. Here the sample has fewer than 450,000 distinct CDR3 sequences; approximately 8% occur a single time. Jointly, the top ten make up approximately 15% of the sample.

The sample holds a few counts of this clonotype. This receptor's antigen is unknown. No clone much larger than this one lies a single base away; base qualities are absent. On the study overall, not on this receptor specifically: The study included only two donors, which limits how far the findings can be generalized. After the booster, most clones that had expanded after primary vaccination were detected again (nearly 97% of CD4 and more than 85% of CD8), suggesting broad maintenance of memory. A small share of clonotypes was detected in both CD4 and CD8 compartments, with the overlap likely arising from convergent recombination. The secondary T-cell response was found to be weaker but faster than the primary response, with a peak reached on day 5 rather than on day 15. FACS-sorted repertoires could contain abundant contaminating clonotypes from the bulk population, so computational filtering was required.

The treatment or condition label on this specimen signifies: live attenuated yellow fever vaccine strain. Two biological replicates of bulk PBMCs were collected at each blood-draw timepoint. PBMCs were isolated from peripheral blood using a standard Ficoll-Paque protocol. TriZol was used to extract RNA from bulk PBMCs, CD4 and CD8 fractions, and dextramer-positive and dextramer-negative fractions. The germline V gene gives CDR1 as ENHRY and CDR2 as SYGVKD. From cysteine to phenylalanine, the CDR3 is 14 amino acids long. The kept DNA is CDR3 alone, 42 bases in frame from the first base. The junction shows trimming of 10 bases on V and 1 base on J, plus 16 bases between the germline ends.

The rearranged segments are TRBV10-3 and TRBJ1-2; too little of a D gene remains to name it. The receptor was derived from a man younger than 35 who received the YFV17D yellow fever vaccine. The starting material was PBMCs, obtained approximately 40 days after the first yellow fever vaccination. The CDR3 region reads CATLGPEFNYGYTF. Read as DNA, the sequence is TGTGCCACACTCGGCCCCGAGTTTAACTATGGCTACACCTTC.